This TCR beta chain comes out of a study of blood T cell repertoires in COVID-19. Across the whole study: Acute-phase and convalescent COVID-19 samples originated in the United States, Italy and Spain. PBMCs, B-cell-depleted T cells, or T cells were the source of the cDNA or gDNA that made up the material.

As handled by the study authors: For nucleated cells, counts were estimated from reference gene primer amplification. Repertoires were generated with immunoSEQ multiplex PCR, while TCRdb's copy carries only in-frame clones and drops some. V and J calls and clone size come straight from that table; D and trimming were deduced from the DNA. The repertoire includes 120,000 or so clones, less than 85% of them detected once, and about 2.5% sits in the top ten. Germline assignment: CDR1 SGHNT and CDR2 YYREEE (reference sequence). Trimming shortened V by 3 bases and J by 1 base, and 10 bases separated the two germline ends. This CDR3 contains 14 residues.

Material: peripheral blood. The sequence was collected from a man over 45 with acute or convalescent COVID-19. The chain combines TRBV5-4 with TRBJ2-5, with D unclear. The CDR3 spells CASSSSVFQETQYF. The CDR3 coding sequence is TGTGCCAGCAGCTCCTCGGTATTCCAAGAGACCCAGTACTTC. Supplemented by reference TRBV5-4 and TRBJ2-5, the full variable domain reads ETGVTQSPTHLIKTRGQQVTLRCSSQSGHNTVSWYQQALGQGPQFIFQYYREEENGRGNFPPRFSGLQFPNYSSELNVNALELDDSALYLCASSSSVFQETQYFGPGTRLLVL.